The present T cell receptor beta chain was sequenced within a study of T-cell memory formation after mild COVID-19. General observations from the study: Chiefly within CM and EM were the contracting CD4+ clones; CD8+ ones were within EMRA. Contracting clones from day 15 to 85 showed balanced CD4/CD8; later expanders favored CD4+. Prior to infection, memory already included some responding clones, suggesting cross-reactive memory joined.

In this sample, this clonotype turned up a few times. Antigen specificity is unknown. Germline-derived CDR1 and CDR2 are KGHSH and LQKENI. CDR3 length equals 14 residues. V was pared by 2 bases and J by 4 bases, with 9 bases between. Constant-segment-primed 5'RACE gave TCR alpha and TCR beta cDNA libraries with sample barcodes and UMIs. MiXCR, applied by TCRdb to the 5' RACE reads, yields one record per CDR3 protein. The sample records roughly 620,000 distinct CDR3 sequences, about a sixth being singletons. The chain carries TRBV18 and TRBJ1-5; D ambiguous. This TCR was recovered from an adult woman who had mild COVID-19 (a few samples of this study predate the infection). Cell type and time point are not known. Sequencing was carried out using PBMCs or a T cell subset sorted from them (not recorded which). CDR3 coding DNA: TGTGCCAGCTCACCAGAATCACGAAATCAGCCCCAGCATTTT. Translation: CASSPESRNQPQHF.